The 16 T cell receptor beta chains reported below all come from one sample, sequenced in a study of shared clonotypes between healthy human individuals. Sequencing used immunoSEQ multiplex PCR; TCRdb keeps in-frame clones, though not all of them. The data show some 1,100,000 clones, 75% to 80% seen once. Sequencing was performed on memory CD4+ T cells from PBMCs. Noted subset: CD45RA-negative fraction. The receptors were sampled from a man in his late teens or twenties in good health. Some clones in this sample may be carry-over from other donors' samples.

V gene TRBV6-6 combines with J gene TRBJ2-1; D call uncertain. The germline V gene encodes CDR1 MNHNY and CDR2 SVGAGI (reference sequence). This CDR3 has 12 amino acids. V was cut by 4 bases and J by 11 bases, with 12 bases left in between. The CDR3 DNA reads as TGTGCCAGCAGTTTCCCCAAACAGCAGCAGTTCTTC. Protein product: CASSFPKQQQFF.

This chain connects TRBV25-1 to TRBJ2-1; perhaps TRBD2 as D (5 bases). Germline CDR1 reads MGHDK; CDR2 reads SYGVNS. The CDR3 has 14 amino acids. The V and J ends lost 9 bases and 7 bases respectively, with 19 bases between them. The CDR3 is CASPWGEKRNEQFF. CDR3 DNA: TGTGCCAGTCCCTGGGGAGAAAAAAGGAATGAGCAGTTCTTC.

The chain links TRBV25-1 to TRBJ2-7, with D perhaps matching TRBD2 (7 bases). The CDR3 runs 15 residues. Germline values: CDR1 MGHDK, CDR2 SYGVNS. V lost 3 bases, J lost 2 bases, and 14 bases lay in between. CDR3 loop: CASSEGGAPTYEQYF. CDR3 coding DNA: TGTGCCAGCAGTGAGGGGGGGGCGCCGACCTACGAGCAGTACTTC.

In the case of this clone: A much bigger clone sits one base away, suggesting this may be a read error. This sample includes further DNA sequences coding for the same CDR3. This chain connects TRBV9 to TRBJ1-1; D call uncertain. This CDR3 region has 13 residues. Germline CDR1 reads SGDLS; CDR2 reads YYNGEE. The germline V and J ends were trimmed by 0 bases and 3 bases, with 6 bases remaining between them. The CDR3 nucleotides are TGTGCCAGCAGCGTAGTACCGGACACTGAAGCTTTCTTT. This gives the protein CASSVVPDTEAFF.

The chain recombines TRBV5-5 with TRBJ2-7; the D is unclear. The CDR3 runs to 16 residues. Germline CDR1 reads SGHKS; CDR2 reads YYEKEE (reference sequence). Trimming removed 2 bases at V and 0 bases at J, with 15 bases between. Written as DNA, the CDR3 is TGTGCCAGCAGCTTAGGCGCCGGAAGGAGCTCCTACGAGCAGTACTTC. Encoded protein: CASSLGAGRSSYEQYF.

V and J are TRBV5-1 and TRBJ2-7; D is unresolved. This CDR3 region has 13 residues. Germline values: CDR1 SGHRS, CDR2 YFSETQ. V was shortened by 3 bases and J by 3 bases, with 10 bases between the two germline ends. DNA of the CDR3: TGCGCCAGCAGCTCCGATACGGGCTACGAGCAGTACTTC. Its protein product is CASSSDTGYEQYF.

The chain recombines TRBV30 with TRBJ2-1; 16 nucleotides align to TRBD2. The CDR3 runs to 19 residues. V lost 1 base, J lost 4 bases, and 10 bases stayed unmatched. Germline assignment: CDR1 GTSNPN and CDR2 SVGIG (reference sequence). CDR3 bases: TGTGCCTGGAGTGCGGGACTAGCGGGAGGGAGGGGGGTATACAATGAGCAGTTCTTC. Its translation is CAWSAGLAGGRGVYNEQFF.

V gene TRBV2 combines with J gene TRBJ1-2; D is perhaps TRBD1 (6 bases). Germline CDR1 reads SNHLY; CDR2 reads FYNNEI. This CDR3 spans 14 amino acids. Between the trimmed V and J ends, which lost 7 bases and 3 bases, there was a span of 15 bases. CDR3 bases: TGTGCCAGCAACCTCGAACAGGGAGACTATGGCTACACCTTC. Translation: CASNLEQGDYGYTF.

The chain recombines TRBV2 with TRBJ2-3; the D gene is possibly TRBD1 (6 bases). V lost 3 bases to trimming and J lost 0 bases, with 10 bases between them. Germline CDR1 SNHLY, CDR2 FYNNEI. This CDR3 has 15 residues. In DNA, the CDR3 is TGTGCCAGCAGTGAGGACAGAGGGAGCACAGATACGCAGTATTTT. Its protein is CASSEDRGSTDTQYF.

The rearrangement joins TRBV4-1 to TRBJ2-3, with a tentative D call TRBD1 (5 bases). CDR1 is MGHRA and CDR2 is YSYEKL in the germline V gene. V was clipped by 0 bases and J by 6 bases, with 7 bases between them. The CDR3 is 13 amino acids. CDR3 in amino acids: CASSQDWGDTQYF. In nucleotides, the CDR3 is TGCGCCAGCAGCCAAGATTGGGGCGATACGCAGTATTTT.

The chain recombines TRBV7-9 with TRBJ1-1; D remains unclear. The germline CDR1 and CDR2 sequences are SEHNR and FQNEAQ (reference sequence). Trimming shortened V by 2 bases and J by 11 bases, and 18 bases separated the two germline ends. CDR3 length: 14 residues. CDR3 protein: CASSLSEGAGAAFF. CDR3 in DNA: TGTGCCAGCAGCTTATCCGAGGGTGCGGGAGCGGCTTTCTTT.

The V call is TRBV7-9, the J call TRBJ2-5, with 14 bases aligning to TRBD2. Germline V gene data show CDR1 as SEHNR and CDR2 as FQNEAQ (reference sequence). The J segment lost 4 bases and the V segment lost 5 bases, leaving 9 bases of the junction unmatched. CDR3 length: 17 residues. The CDR3 protein is CASSHGTSGSFRETQYF. CDR3 in DNA: TGTGCCAGCAGCCACGGGACTAGCGGGAGCTTCCGAGAGACCCAGTACTTC.

Here the CDR3 reads CASSLGAPGGNTIYF. CDR3 DNA: TGTGCCAGCAGCTTAGGAGCGCCCGGAGGAAACACCATATATTTT. The V gene is TRBV7-8, the J gene TRBJ1-3; D remains unclear. Germline V CDR1 and CDR2: SGHVS, FQNEAQ. This CDR3 spans 15 amino acids. Between the trimmed V and J ends, which lost 1 base and 4 bases, there was a span of 11 bases.

V is TRBV4-2 and J is TRBJ2-5, with TRBD2 matching over 9 bases. CDR3 length equals 16 residues. J was trimmed by 5 bases and V by 0 bases; bases with no gene match: 7. Germline CDR1 and CDR2: LGHNA and YNFKEQ. In nucleotides, the CDR3 is TGTGCCAGCAGCCAAGATCATGGGGCGGGGGGGGAGACCCAGTACTTC. Encoded protein: CASSQDHGAGGETQYF.

This chain joins TRBV4-1 and TRBJ1-5, with a tentative D call TRBD1 (6 bases). The CDR3 runs to 15 residues. V was cut by 0 bases and J by 6 bases, with 12 bases left in between. Germline assignment: CDR1 MGHRA and CDR2 YSYEKL. The CDR3 loop is CASSQDGQGIQPQHF. CDR3 bases: TGCGCCAGCAGCCAAGATGGGCAGGGGATTCAGCCCCAGCATTTT.

In this sample, this clone turned up once. V is TRBV11-2 and J is TRBJ1-4; D is unclear. Trimming took 1 base from V and 4 from J, leaving 7 bases between them. The germline CDR1 and CDR2 sequences are SGHAT and FQNNGV. The CDR3 consists of 14 residues. The CDR3 DNA reads TGTGCCAGCAGCTTAGGCAGGCATAATGAAAAACTGTTTTTT. This translates into CASSLGRHNEKLFF. The full variable domain, rest sourced from reference TRBV11-2 and TRBJ1-4, is EAGVAQSPRYKIIEKRQSVAFWCNPISGHATLYWYQQILGQGPKLLIQFQNNGVVDDSQLPKDRFSAERLKGVDSTLKIQPAKLEDSAVYLCASSLGRHNEKLFFGSGTQLSVL.